This section outlines one T cell receptor beta chain sequence together with its context. The sample comes from a study of blood T cell repertoires in COVID-19. On the study more broadly: PBMCs, B-cell-depleted T cells, or T cells provided the cDNA or gDNA that made up the material.

Original processing methods: The authors estimated nucleated cell counts from reference gene primer amplification. TCRdb's table, derived via immunoSEQ multiplex PCR, lists solely in-frame clones and lacks some. That table is the source of V, J and clone size, and D and trimming were worked out from the DNA. Here the sample spans about 200,000 clones, around four fifths being singletons. CDR1 is MNHEY and CDR2 is SVGEGT in the germline V gene. V was cut by 1 base and J by 6 bases, with 12 bases left in between. This CDR3 is built from 15 residues. The sequence was obtained from a woman aged 70 to 79 with COVID-19, enrolled during active disease. Sequences were obtained from peripheral blood. This chain connects TRBV6-2 or TRBV6-3 to TRBJ1-4, with TRBD1 as a possible D gene (6 bases). The CDR3 is CASSYWGTKDEKLFF. In DNA form, the CDR3 reads TGTGCCAGCAGTTACTGGGGGACAAAGGATGAAAAACTGTTTTTT.